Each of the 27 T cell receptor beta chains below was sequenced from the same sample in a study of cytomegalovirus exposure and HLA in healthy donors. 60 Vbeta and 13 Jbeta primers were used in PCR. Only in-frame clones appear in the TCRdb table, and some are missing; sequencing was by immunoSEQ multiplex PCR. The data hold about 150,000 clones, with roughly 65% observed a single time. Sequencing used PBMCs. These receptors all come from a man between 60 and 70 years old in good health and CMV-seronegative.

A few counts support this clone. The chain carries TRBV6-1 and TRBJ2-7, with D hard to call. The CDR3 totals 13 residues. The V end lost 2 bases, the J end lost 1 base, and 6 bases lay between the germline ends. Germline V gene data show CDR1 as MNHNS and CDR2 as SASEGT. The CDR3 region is CASSEPPSYEQYF. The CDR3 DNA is TGTGCCAGCAGTGAACCTCCGTCCTACGAGCAGTACTTC.

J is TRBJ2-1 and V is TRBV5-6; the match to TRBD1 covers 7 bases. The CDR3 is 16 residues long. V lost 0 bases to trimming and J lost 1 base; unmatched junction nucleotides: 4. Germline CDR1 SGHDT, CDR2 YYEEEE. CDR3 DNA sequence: TGTGCCAGCAGCTTGGAGACAGGGATGTCCTACAATGAGCAGTTCTTC. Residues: CASSLETGMSYNEQFF.

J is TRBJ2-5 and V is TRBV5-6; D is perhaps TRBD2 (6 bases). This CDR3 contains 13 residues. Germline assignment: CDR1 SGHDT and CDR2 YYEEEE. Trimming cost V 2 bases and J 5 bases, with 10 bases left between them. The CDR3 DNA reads TGTGCCAGCAGCTTCTCAGGGAGGGAGACCCAGTACTTC. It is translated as CASSFSGRETQYF.

The CDR3 DNA reads TGTGCCAGCAGTTCCCACGAGGGACAGGGGACGATTGGCTACACCTTC. Amino acid sequence: CASSSHEGQGTIGYTF. The rearrangement joins TRBV6-5 to TRBJ1-2; 10 bases are a match to TRBD1. The V segment lost 4 bases and the J segment 7 bases; nucleotides outside the gene matches: 12. CDR1 and CDR2 from the germline V gene are MNHEY and SVGAGI. This CDR3 has 16 amino acids.

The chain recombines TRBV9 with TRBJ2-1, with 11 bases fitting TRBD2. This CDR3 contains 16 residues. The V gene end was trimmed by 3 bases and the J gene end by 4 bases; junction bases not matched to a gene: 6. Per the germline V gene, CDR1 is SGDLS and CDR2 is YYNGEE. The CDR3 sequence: CASSAGRTSGYNEQFF. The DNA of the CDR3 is TGTGCCAGCAGCGCCGGGCGGACTAGCGGGTACAATGAGCAGTTCTTC.

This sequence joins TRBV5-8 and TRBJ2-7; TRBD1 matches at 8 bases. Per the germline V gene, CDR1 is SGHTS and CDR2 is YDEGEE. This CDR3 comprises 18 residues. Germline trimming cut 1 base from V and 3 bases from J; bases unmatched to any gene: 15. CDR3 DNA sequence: TGTGCCAGCAGCTTGATGGTTTTCGTCCGGGACAGGCACTACGAGCAGTACTTC. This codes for CASSLMVFVRDRHYEQYF.

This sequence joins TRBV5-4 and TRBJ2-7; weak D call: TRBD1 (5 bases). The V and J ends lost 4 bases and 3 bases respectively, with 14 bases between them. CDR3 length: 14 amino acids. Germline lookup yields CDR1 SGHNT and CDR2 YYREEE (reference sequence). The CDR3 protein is CASSIQGSGYEQYF. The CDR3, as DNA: TGTGCCAGCAGCATCCAGGGTTCCGGCTACGAGCAGTACTTC.

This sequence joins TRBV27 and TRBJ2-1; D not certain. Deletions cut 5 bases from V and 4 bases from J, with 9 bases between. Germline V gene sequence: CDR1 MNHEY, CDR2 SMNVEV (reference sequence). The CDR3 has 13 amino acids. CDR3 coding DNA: TGTGCCAGCAGTCTGGCGGTATACAATGAGCAGTTCTTC. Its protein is CASSLAVYNEQFF.

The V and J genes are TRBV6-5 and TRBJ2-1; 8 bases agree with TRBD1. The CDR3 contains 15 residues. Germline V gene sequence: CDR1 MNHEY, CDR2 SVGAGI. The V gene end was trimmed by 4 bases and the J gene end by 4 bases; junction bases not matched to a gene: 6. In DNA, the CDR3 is TGTGCCAGCAGTTCTAACAGGGGGGTTTACAATGAGCAGTTCTTC. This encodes CASSSNRGVYNEQFF.

The CDR3 DNA reads as TGTGCCAGCAAACCCAGGGGGTCAATGAACACTGAAGCTTTCTTT. This gives the protein CASKPRGSMNTEAFF. The chain recombines TRBV14 with TRBJ1-1, with 7 bases identical to TRBD1. The CDR3 is 15 amino acids. The germline gives CDR1 SGHDN, CDR2 FVKESK. The V segment lost 7 bases and the J segment 0 bases; nucleotides outside the gene matches: 8.

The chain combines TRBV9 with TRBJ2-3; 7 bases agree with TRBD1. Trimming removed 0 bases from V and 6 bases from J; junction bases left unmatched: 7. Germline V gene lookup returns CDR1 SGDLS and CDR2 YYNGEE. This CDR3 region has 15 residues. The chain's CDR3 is CASSVATTGEDTQYF. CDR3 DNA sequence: TGTGCCAGCAGCGTAGCTACTACAGGGGAGGATACGCAGTATTTT. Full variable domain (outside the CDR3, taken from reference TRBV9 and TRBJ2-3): DSGVTQTPKHLITATGQRVTLRCSPRSGDLSVYWYQQSLDQGLQFLIQYYNGEERAKGNILERFSAQQFPDLHSELNLSSLELGDSALYFCASSVATTGEDTQYFGPGTRLTVL.

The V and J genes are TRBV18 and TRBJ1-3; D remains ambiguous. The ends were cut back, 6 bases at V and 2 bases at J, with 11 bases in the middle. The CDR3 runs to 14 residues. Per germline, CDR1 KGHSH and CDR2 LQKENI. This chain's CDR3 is CASSRGEAGNTIYF. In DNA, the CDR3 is TGTGCCAGCTCCCGCGGCGAAGCTGGAAACACCATATATTTT.

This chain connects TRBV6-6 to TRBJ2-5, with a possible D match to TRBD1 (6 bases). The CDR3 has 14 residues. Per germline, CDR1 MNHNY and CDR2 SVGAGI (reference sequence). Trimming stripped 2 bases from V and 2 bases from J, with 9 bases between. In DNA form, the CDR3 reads TGTGCCAGCAGTTACCTGAGGGGGCAAGAGACCCAGTACTTC. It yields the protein CASSYLRGQETQYF.

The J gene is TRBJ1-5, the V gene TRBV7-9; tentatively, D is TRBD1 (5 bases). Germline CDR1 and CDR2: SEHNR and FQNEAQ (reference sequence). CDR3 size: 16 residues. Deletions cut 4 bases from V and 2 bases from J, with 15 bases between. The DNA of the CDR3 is TGTGCCAGCAGCTCGCTAAGGGGCAGAGGCAATCAGCCCCAGCATTTT. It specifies CASSSLRGRGNQPQHF. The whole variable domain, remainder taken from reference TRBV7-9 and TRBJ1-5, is DTGVSQNPRHKITKRGQNVTFRCDPISEHNRLYWYRQTLGQGPEFLTYFQNEAQLEKSRLLSDRFSAERPKGSFSTLEIQRTEQGDSAMYLCASSSLRGRGNQPQHFGDGTRLSIL.

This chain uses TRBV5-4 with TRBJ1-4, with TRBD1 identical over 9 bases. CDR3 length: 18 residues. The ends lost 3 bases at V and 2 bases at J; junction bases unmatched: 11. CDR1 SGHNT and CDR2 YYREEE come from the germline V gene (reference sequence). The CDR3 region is CASSSATGGAHTNEKLFF. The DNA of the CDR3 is TGTGCCAGCAGCTCCGCCACAGGGGGCGCGCATACTAATGAAAAACTGTTTTTT.

CDR3: CASSGTGANQPQHF. The CDR3 DNA sequence: TGTGCCAGCAGCGGGACAGGAGCCAATCAGCCCCAGCATTTT. The V gene is TRBV9, the J gene TRBJ1-5; 7 bases are shared with TRBD1. In germline, CDR1 is SGDLS, CDR2 YYNGEE. Trimming removed 3 bases from V and 3 bases from J; junction bases left unmatched: 3. This CDR3 region has 14 residues.

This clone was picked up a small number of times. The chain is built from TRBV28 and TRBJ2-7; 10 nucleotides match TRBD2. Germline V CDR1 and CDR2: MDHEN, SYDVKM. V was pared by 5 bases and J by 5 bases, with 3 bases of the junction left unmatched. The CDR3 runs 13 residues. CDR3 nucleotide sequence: TGTGCCAGCAGTGGGACTAGCGTTAACGAGCAGTACTTC. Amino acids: CASSGTSVNEQYF.

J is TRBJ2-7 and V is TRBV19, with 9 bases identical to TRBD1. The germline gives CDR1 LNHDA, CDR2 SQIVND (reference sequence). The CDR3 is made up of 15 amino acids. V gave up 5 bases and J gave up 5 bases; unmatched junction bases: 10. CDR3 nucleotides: TGTGCCAGTAGTGGGCCGGGACAGGGTACGGACGAGCAGTACTTC. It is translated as CASSGPGQGTDEQYF.

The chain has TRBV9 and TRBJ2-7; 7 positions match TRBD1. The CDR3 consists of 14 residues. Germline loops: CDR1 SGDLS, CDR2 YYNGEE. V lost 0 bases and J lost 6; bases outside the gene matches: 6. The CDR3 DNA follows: TGTGCCAGCAGCGTAGCGTCAGGGGGTGGCGAGCAGTACTTC. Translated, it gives CASSVASGGGEQYF.

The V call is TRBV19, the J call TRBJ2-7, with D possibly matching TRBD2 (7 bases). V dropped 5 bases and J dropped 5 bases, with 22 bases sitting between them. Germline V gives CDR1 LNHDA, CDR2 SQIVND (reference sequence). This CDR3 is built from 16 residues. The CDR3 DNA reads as TGTGCCAGTAGTCCCCGATCGGGGCAGGGGAGGGACGAGCAGTACTTC. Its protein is CASSPRSGQGRDEQYF.

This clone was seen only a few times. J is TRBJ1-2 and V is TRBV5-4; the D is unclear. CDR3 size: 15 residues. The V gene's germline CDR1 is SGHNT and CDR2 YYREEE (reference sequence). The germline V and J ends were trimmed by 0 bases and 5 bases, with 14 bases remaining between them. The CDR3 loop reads CASSLALGAGYGYTF. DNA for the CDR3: TGTGCCAGCAGCTTGGCGCTGGGTGCCGGGTATGGCTACACCTTC.

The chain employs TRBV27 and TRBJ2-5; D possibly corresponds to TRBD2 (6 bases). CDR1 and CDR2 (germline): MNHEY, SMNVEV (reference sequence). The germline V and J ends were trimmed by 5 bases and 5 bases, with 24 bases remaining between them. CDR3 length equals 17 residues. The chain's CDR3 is CASSPRWTGEAGETQYF. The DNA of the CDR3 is TGTGCCAGCAGTCCTCGGTGGACGGGAGAGGCGGGGGAGACCCAGTACTTC.

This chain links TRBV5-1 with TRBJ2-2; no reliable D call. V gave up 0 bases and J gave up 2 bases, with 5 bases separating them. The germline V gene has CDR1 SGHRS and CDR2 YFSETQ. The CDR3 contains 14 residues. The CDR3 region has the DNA TGCGCCAGCAGCTTGGTCTTCAACACCGGGGAGCTGTTTTTT. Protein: CASSLVFNTGELFF.

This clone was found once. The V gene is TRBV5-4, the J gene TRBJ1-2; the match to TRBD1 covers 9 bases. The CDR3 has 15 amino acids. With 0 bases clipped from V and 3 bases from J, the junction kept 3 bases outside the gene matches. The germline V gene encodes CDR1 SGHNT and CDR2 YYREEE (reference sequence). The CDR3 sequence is CASSLGDREYYGYTF. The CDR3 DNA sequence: TGTGCCAGCAGCTTGGGGGACAGGGAATACTATGGCTACACCTTC.

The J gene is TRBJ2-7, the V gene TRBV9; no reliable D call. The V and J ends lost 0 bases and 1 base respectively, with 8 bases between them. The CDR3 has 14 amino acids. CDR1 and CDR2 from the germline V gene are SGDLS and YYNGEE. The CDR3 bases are TGTGCCAGCAGCGTAGGCACAGCATCCTACGAGCAGTACTTC. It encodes CASSVGTASYEQYF. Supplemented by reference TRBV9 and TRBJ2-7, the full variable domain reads DSGVTQTPKHLITATGQRVTLRCSPRSGDLSVYWYQQSLDQGLQFLIQYYNGEERAKGNILERFSAQQFPDLHSELNLSSLELGDSALYFCASSVGTASYEQYFGPGTRLTVT.

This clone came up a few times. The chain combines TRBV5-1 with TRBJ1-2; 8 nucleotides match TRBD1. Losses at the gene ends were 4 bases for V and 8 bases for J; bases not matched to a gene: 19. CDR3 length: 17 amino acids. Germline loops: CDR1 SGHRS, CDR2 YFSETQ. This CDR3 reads CASSPYQAGQGTGGYTF. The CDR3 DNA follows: TGCGCCAGCAGCCCTTACCAGGCTGGACAGGGTACGGGCGGCTACACCTTC.

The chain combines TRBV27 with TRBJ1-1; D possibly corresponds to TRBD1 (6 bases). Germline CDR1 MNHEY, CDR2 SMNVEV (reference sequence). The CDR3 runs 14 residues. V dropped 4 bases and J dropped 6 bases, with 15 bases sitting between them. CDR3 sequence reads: CASSSRGLASEAFF. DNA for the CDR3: TGTGCCAGCAGTTCCAGGGGCCTGGCATCTGAAGCTTTCTTT.